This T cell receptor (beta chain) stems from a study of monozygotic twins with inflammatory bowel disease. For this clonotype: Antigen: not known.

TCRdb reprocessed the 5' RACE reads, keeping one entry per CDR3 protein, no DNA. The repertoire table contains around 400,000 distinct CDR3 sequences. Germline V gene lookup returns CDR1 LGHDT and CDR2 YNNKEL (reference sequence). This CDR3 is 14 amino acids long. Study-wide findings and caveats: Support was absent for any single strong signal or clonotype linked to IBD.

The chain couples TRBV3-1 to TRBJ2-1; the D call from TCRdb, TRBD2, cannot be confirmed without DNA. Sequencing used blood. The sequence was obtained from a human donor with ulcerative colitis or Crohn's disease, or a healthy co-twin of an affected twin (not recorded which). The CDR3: CASSQPSLADEQFF.